The present T cell receptor beta chain was sequenced within a study of T cell clonality in common variable immunodeficiency. Most patients and controls had Caucasian heritage. V lost 6 bases, J lost 3 bases, and 12 bases stayed unmatched. Germline-derived CDR1 and CDR2 are ENHRY and SYGVKD. This CDR3 is 16 amino acids long. Study-level results: Reportedly, TCR beta sequences from common variable immunodeficiency showed fewer deletions and N-nucleotide insertions.

This clone was observed at least ten times. Its specificity is unknown. The read gets to within 3 residues of the CDR3 end, and the germline J gene fills in the rest. Assay used: immunoSEQ multiplex PCR; TCRdb lists only in-frame clones, some missing. There are about 64,000 clones in the sample, none observed a single time. This TCR was recovered from a person between 18 and 75 years old in good health. Specimen: peripheral blood mononuclear cells. V gene TRBV10-3 combines with J gene TRBJ1-1; 8 bases match TRBD1. CDR3 amino acids: CAIRPNRQGTDTEAFF. The part of the CDR3 DNA that was read is TGTGCCATCAGGCCCAATCGACAGGGGACCGACACTGAA.